The sequence of this TCR beta chain was determined in a study of shared clonotypes between healthy human individuals. Study-level background: Researchers drew samples from two women and a few men aged 18 to 49.

Assay: immunoSEQ multiplex PCR; the TCRdb copy retains only in-frame clones and omits some. The repertoire has 1,500,000 or so clones, around 98.5% of them found once; the top ten carry about 0.34%. Germline lookup yields CDR1 MDHEN and CDR2 SYDVKM. The CDR3 runs to 15 residues. The V end lost 2 bases, the J end lost 4 bases, and 14 bases lay between the germline ends. Remarks on this clone: The target antigen is unknown.

Findings and limits, study-wide: Among donors, the sharing of clonotypes was expected to be influenced by sequencing depth.

The receptor was isolated from a man aged 30 to 39 in good health. The specimen sequenced was naive CD4+ T cells sorted from blood. Documented subset: CD45RA+ positively selected. The V and J genes are TRBV28 and TRBJ1-1, with D possibly TRBD1 on 5 matching bases. The CDR3 protein is CASSLITGTGTEAFF. The CDR3 bases are TGTGCCAGCAGTTTAATTACAGGTACGGGCACTGAAGCTTTCTTT.